The 29 T cell receptor beta chains given below trace back to one sample, sequenced in a study of T-cell reconstitution after alpha-beta-depleted transplantation in children. Unique molecular identifiers were used to barcode this TCRbeta library. A single record per CDR3 protein comes from TCRdb applying MiXCR to the PCR reads. This sample yields over 550,000 distinct CDR3 sequences, of which about 10% are seen a single time; about 4% belongs to the top ten. The sequences come from PBMCs from the stem cell graft donor, collected from the stem cell graft. These receptors originate from a human donor who donated a stem cell graft to a child with acute myeloid leukemia.

The CDR3 is CASSEDRRGGYTF. The CDR3 nucleotides are TGTGCCAGCAGTGAAGATCGCAGGGGAGGCTACACCTTC. The rearrangement joins TRBV2 to TRBJ1-2; D may be TRBD1 (6 bases). Trimming took 1 base from V and 8 from J, leaving 11 bases between them. CDR3 length equals 13 residues. Germline V gene sequence: CDR1 SNHLY, CDR2 FYNNEI.

This clonotype was detected only a few times. V usage is TRBV5-6 and J usage is TRBJ1-2; TRBD1 is a possible D gene (5 bases). The V end was cut by 0 bases, the J end by 8 bases, with 14 bases between. The CDR3 is 14 amino acids. CDR1 SGHDT and CDR2 YYEEEE come from the germline V gene. The DNA of the CDR3 is TGTGCCAGCAGCTTGGCGTCAGGGTGGGGAGGCTACACCTTC. This translates into CASSLASGWGGYTF.

The chain combines TRBV28 with TRBJ2-7, with TRBD2 matching 7 bases. CDR3 size: 15 residues. The germline gives CDR1 MDHEN, CDR2 SYDVKM. The V and J ends lost 5 bases and 9 bases, in that order; junction bases with no gene match: 16. This CDR3 is CASSPGGGSILAQYF. The CDR3 nucleotides are TGTGCCAGCAGTCCTGGGGGGGGGTCTATTTTGGCGCAGTACTTC.

This chain links TRBV7-3 with TRBJ2-2; no firm D call. The ends were cut back, 5 bases at V and 1 base at J, with 11 bases in the middle. The CDR3 is 15 amino acids. Germline assignment: CDR1 SGHTA and CDR2 FQGTGA. CDR3 sequence: CASSPDRRNTGELFF. CDR3 in DNA: TGTGCCAGCAGCCCGGACCGGAGGAACACCGGGGAGCTGTTTTTT.

V usage is TRBV10-3 and J usage is TRBJ2-2; tentatively, D is TRBD2 (6 bases). There are 14 residues in the CDR3. With 3 bases removed from V and 9 bases from J, the gap between germline ends came to 14 bases. In germline, CDR1 is ENHRY, CDR2 SYGVKD. The CDR3: CAISDDLRGWELFF. As DNA, the CDR3 is TGTGCCATCAGTGATGACTTGCGGGGATGGGAGCTGTTTTTT.

The chain combines TRBV28 with TRBJ1-2; tentatively, D is TRBD1 (6 bases). V lost 5 bases to trimming and J lost 6 bases, with 10 bases between them. This CDR3 is built from 12 residues. Germline CDR1 MDHEN, CDR2 SYDVKM. CDR3 bases: TGTGCCAGCAGTCCAGGGGAGCATGGCTACACCTTC. The encoded protein is CASSPGEHGYTF.

V gene TRBV20-1 combines with J gene TRBJ2-5, with D maybe TRBD1 (5 bases). The germline V gene has CDR1 DFQATT and CDR2 SNEGSKA (reference sequence). Trimming removed 6 bases at V and 6 bases at J, with 11 bases between. CDR3 length equals 11 residues. The CDR3 protein is CSAPQDKTQYF. The CDR3, as DNA: TGCAGTGCCCCCCAGGACAAGACCCAGTACTTC.

This clonotype showed up just a few times. The chain combines TRBV6-1 with TRBJ2-7, with 7 nucleotides matching TRBD2. The CDR3 has 16 residues. The germline V gene encodes CDR1 MNHNS and CDR2 SASEGT. After removal of 5 bases from V and 0 bases from J, the junction contained 10 bases not matched to a gene. The CDR3 DNA reads as TGTGCCAGCAGTCGCTCCGGGACTACCTCCTCCTACGAGCAGTACTTC. This gives the protein CASSRSGTTSSYEQYF.

In this sample, this clonotype turned up a few times. The chain combines TRBV29-1 with TRBJ2-5, with D possibly being TRBD1 (5 bases). The CDR3 spans 14 residues. CDR1 is SQVTM and CDR2 is ANQGSEA in the germline V gene. Trimming left V 7 bases short and J 4 bases short, with 19 bases between. The CDR3 coding sequence is TGCAGCGCCACCTGGGGCAGCCCGCGAGAGACCCAGTACTTC. This encodes CSATWGSPRETQYF. Full variable domain (rest looked up from reference TRBV29-1 and TRBJ2-5): SAVISQKPSRDICQRGTSLTIQCQVDSQVTMMFWYRQQPGQSLTLIATANQGSEATYESGFVIDKFPISRPNLTFSTLTVSNMSPEDSSIYLCSATWGSPRETQYFGPGTRLLVL.

The chain has TRBV2 and TRBJ2-7, with TRBD1 as a possible D gene (6 bases). Germline V gene data show CDR1 as SNHLY and CDR2 as FYNNEI. Trimming left V 2 bases short and J 0 bases short, with 8 bases between. The CDR3 sequence is 14 residues long. The CDR3 sequence is CASSEQGFSYEQYF. The CDR3 nucleotides are TGTGCCAGCAGTGAACAGGGGTTCTCCTACGAGCAGTACTTC.

V gene TRBV6-2 or TRBV6-3 combines with J gene TRBJ2-5; D unresolved. Germline V gene lookup returns CDR1 MNHEY and CDR2 SVGEGT. Trimming removed 2 bases from V and 0 bases from J, with 7 bases in between. The CDR3 totals 14 residues. Here the CDR3 reads CASSYVAYQETQYF. The CDR3 DNA reads as TGTGCCAGCAGTTACGTGGCGTACCAAGAGACCCAGTACTTC.

This clonotype was detected only a few times. The V call is TRBV11-2, the J call TRBJ2-5; unclear D gene. Per germline, CDR1 SGHAT and CDR2 FQNNGV. The CDR3 consists of 13 residues. V lost 3 bases to trimming and J lost 5 bases, with 10 bases between them. In nucleotides, the CDR3 is TGTGCCAGCAGCTTTCTACTAACTGAGACCCAGTACTTC. This encodes CASSFLLTETQYF.

This clonotype was found a few times. V and J are TRBV6-2 or TRBV6-3 and TRBJ2-2; D is unresolved. This CDR3 has 15 amino acids. V lost 4 bases and J 1 base, leaving 10 bases between the germline ends. Germline V CDR1 and CDR2: MNHEY, SVGEGT. The CDR3 DNA is TGTGCCAGCAGTTCGAGTCTAAAGAACACCGGGGAGCTGTTTTTT. Amino acids: CASSSSLKNTGELFF.

This rearrangement joins TRBV24-1 to TRBJ2-1; 10 nucleotides line up with TRBD2. The CDR3 spans 17 residues. Trimming took 2 bases from V and 5 from J; bases not matched to a gene: 8. Per the germline V gene, CDR1 is KGHDR and CDR2 is SFDVKD. The CDR3 bases are TGTGCCACCAGTGATTCCCGACTAGCGGGTATTCACAATGAGCAGTTCTTC. It yields the protein CATSDSRLAGIHNEQFF.

V is TRBV3-1 and J is TRBJ1-2, with D possibly matching TRBD1 (5 bases). The germline V gene encodes CDR1 LGHDT and CDR2 YNNKEL (reference sequence). The CDR3 loop spans 15 amino acids. V lost 4 bases, J lost 3 bases, and 15 bases lay in between. The chain's CDR3 is CASSPLPRVDYGYTF. Here the CDR3 DNA reads TGTGCCAGCAGCCCCCTGCCCAGGGTTGACTATGGCTACACCTTC. Together with reference TRBV3-1 and TRBJ1-2, the CDR3 gives the full variable domain: DTAVSQTPKYLVTQMGNDKSIKCEQNLGHDTMYWYKQDSKKFLKIMFSYNNKELIINETVPNRFSPKSPDKAHLNLHINSLELGDSAVYFCASSPLPRVDYGYTFGSGTRLTVV.

This clonotype came up a few times. The chain has TRBV18 and TRBJ2-1; D possibly corresponds to TRBD1 (6 bases). The CDR3 totals 13 residues. V shed 3 bases and J shed 7 bases, with 10 bases lying between them. Germline-derived CDR1 and CDR2 are KGHSH and LQKENI. CDR3 sequence reads: CASSPQQGNEQFF. The CDR3 nucleotides are TGTGCCAGCTCACCGCAACAGGGTAATGAGCAGTTCTTC.

This chain uses TRBV20-1 with TRBJ1-2; D perhaps matches TRBD1 (6 bases). The V gene lost 0 bases and the J gene lost 5 bases, with 13 bases spanning the gap. The CDR3 has 14 residues. Germline loops: CDR1 DFQATT, CDR2 SNEGSKA (reference sequence). The CDR3 coding sequence is TGCAGTGCTAGAGATCAGACAGGCGAATATGGCTACACCTTC. This codes for CSARDQTGEYGYTF.

Many counts were recorded for this clonotype. The gene calls are TRBV7-2 and TRBJ1-2; D perhaps matches TRBD1 (5 bases). V was trimmed by 5 bases and J by 4 bases, leaving 14 bases between them. Germline CDR1 SGHTA, CDR2 FQGNSA. The CDR3 has 14 amino acids. The CDR3, as DNA: TGTGCCAGCAGCCTCCTCCAGGGAGTCTATGGCTACACCTTC. Its protein is CASSLLQGVYGYTF.

The chain recombines TRBV28 with TRBJ2-1; 7 nucleotides match TRBD2. The V and J ends lost 6 bases and 4 bases, in that order; junction bases with no gene match: 12. The CDR3 is 16 residues long. Germline V gives CDR1 MDHEN, CDR2 SYDVKM. CDR3 bases: TGTGCCAGCAGCTCTCTAAGGGCTAGCGGATACAATGAGCAGTTCTTC. Its translation is CASSSLRASGYNEQFF.

The chain carries TRBV14 and TRBJ2-5; D is possibly TRBD1 (6 bases). V shed 3 bases and J shed 5 bases, with 19 bases lying between them. Germline V gives CDR1 SGHDN, CDR2 FVKESK. The CDR3 has 16 residues. In DNA, the CDR3 is TGTGCCAGCAGCCAGACCCACAGGGTTTCGAGGGAGACCCAGTACTTC. Translation: CASSQTHRVSRETQYF.

J is TRBJ1-1 and V is TRBV4-2; 7 bases are shared with TRBD1. The CDR3 totals 18 residues. Trimming took 0 bases from V and 0 from J; bases not matched to a gene: 10. Germline values: CDR1 LGHNA, CDR2 YNFKEQ. The CDR3, as DNA: TGTGCCAGCAGCCAAGATGGGGTGACAGGGTTGATGAACACTGAAGCTTTCTTT. The encoded protein is CASSQDGVTGLMNTEAFF.

The J gene is TRBJ2-3, the V gene TRBV30; D is uncertain. The germline CDR1 and CDR2 sequences are GTSNPN and SVGIG (reference sequence). The CDR3 covers 13 residues. V was trimmed by 4 bases and J by 2 bases, leaving 10 bases between them. The CDR3 DNA reads as TGTGCCTGGACTGTCGATACCACAGATACGCAGTATTTT. This translates into CAWTVDTTDTQYF.

This clonotype has at least ten counts. The chain links TRBV21-1 to TRBJ2-6; TRBD1, the D gene given by the table, was not confirmed from the DNA. TRBV21-1 constitutes a pseudogene. CDR3 size: 19 residues. This chain's CDR3 is CASSKVGAYGSSGANVLTF. The CDR3 DNA reads TGTGCCAGCAGCAAAGTTGGCGCCTATGGAAGCTCTGGGGCCAACGTCCTGACTTTC.

This chain links TRBV7-3 with TRBJ2-7; the D call may be TRBD1 or TRBD2 (5 bases each). Between the trimmed V and J ends, which lost 2 bases and 4 bases, there was a span of 15 bases. The germline gives CDR1 SGHTA, CDR2 FQGTGA. CDR3 length equals 15 residues. CDR3 amino acids: CASSLSGSSAYEQYF. The CDR3 bases are TGTGCCAGCAGCTTATCAGGGAGCAGCGCGTACGAGCAGTACTTC.

This clonotype has only a few counts. The chain combines TRBV20-1 with TRBJ2-1, with 8 bases lining up with TRBD1. The trim removed 4 bases at V and 5 bases at J, leaving 10 bases unmatched. This CDR3 region has 15 residues. In germline, CDR1 is DFQATT, CDR2 SNEGSKA (reference sequence). CDR3 sequence: CSAKSGTGPNNEQFF. CDR3 coding DNA: TGCAGTGCTAAATCCGGGACAGGTCCCAACAATGAGCAGTTCTTC.

This clonotype was observed a handful of times. The gene calls are TRBV7-2 and TRBJ2-3; 8 nucleotides align to TRBD2. CDR3 size: 17 residues. The trim removed 0 bases at V and 4 bases at J, leaving 9 bases unmatched. Germline CDR1 SGHTA, CDR2 FQGNSA. CDR3 nucleotide sequence: TGTGCCAGCAGCTTAGCGATGAGCGGGAGTAGATCAGATACGCAGTATTTT. It specifies CASSLAMSGSRSDTQYF.

This rearrangement joins TRBV12-3 or TRBV12-4 to TRBJ2-3; 8 bases are shared with TRBD2. V trimming: 11 bases; J trimming: 0 bases; junction bases outside the gene matches: 10. The CDR3 covers 15 residues. CDR3 in DNA: TGTGCCTCGGGGCGGGGGGAAGGGAGCACAGATACGCAGTATTTT. This sequence encodes CASGRGEGSTDTQYF.

This clonotype appeared a few times. V is TRBV5-1 and J is TRBJ2-1; 10 bases agree with TRBD1. V lost 4 bases to trimming and J lost 8 bases; unmatched junction nucleotides: 9. This CDR3 region has 15 residues. In germline, CDR1 is SGHRS, CDR2 YFSETQ. This CDR3 reads CASSKGTGDWDEQFF. In DNA form, the CDR3 reads TGCGCCAGCAGCAAGGGGACAGGGGATTGGGATGAGCAGTTCTTC.

The chain links TRBV20-1 to TRBJ2-7, with D perhaps matching TRBD2 (6 bases). V lost 5 bases to trimming and J lost 2 bases, with 13 bases between them. In germline, CDR1 is DFQATT, CDR2 SNEGSKA (reference sequence). The CDR3 loop spans 13 amino acids. The CDR3 nucleotides read TGCAGTGCTGGCTCTGGAGGGACCTACGAGCAGTACTTC. Translated: CSAGSGGTYEQYF.